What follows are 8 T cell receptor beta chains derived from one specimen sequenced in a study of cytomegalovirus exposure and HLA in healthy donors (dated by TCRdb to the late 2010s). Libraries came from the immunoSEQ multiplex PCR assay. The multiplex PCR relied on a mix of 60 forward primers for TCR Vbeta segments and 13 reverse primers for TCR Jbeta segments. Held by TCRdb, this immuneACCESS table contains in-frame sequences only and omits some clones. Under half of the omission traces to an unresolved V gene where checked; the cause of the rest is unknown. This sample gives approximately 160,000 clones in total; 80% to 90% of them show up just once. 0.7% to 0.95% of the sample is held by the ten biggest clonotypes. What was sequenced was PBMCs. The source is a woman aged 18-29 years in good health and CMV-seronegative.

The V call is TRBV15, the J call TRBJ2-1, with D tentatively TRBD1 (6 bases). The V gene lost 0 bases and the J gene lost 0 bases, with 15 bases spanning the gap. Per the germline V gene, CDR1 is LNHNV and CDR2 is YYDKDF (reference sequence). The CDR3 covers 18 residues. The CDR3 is CATSRDLGGFSSYNEQFF. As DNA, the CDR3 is TGTGCCACCAGCAGAGATCTTGGGGGCTTCAGCTCCTACAATGAGCAGTTCTTC.

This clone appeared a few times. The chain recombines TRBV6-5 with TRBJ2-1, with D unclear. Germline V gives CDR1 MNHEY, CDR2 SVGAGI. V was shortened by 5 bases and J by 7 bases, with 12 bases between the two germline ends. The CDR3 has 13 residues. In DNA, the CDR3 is TGTGCCAGCAGTCCCCTCCTCGGGAATGAGCAGTTCTTC. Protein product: CASSPLLGNEQFF.

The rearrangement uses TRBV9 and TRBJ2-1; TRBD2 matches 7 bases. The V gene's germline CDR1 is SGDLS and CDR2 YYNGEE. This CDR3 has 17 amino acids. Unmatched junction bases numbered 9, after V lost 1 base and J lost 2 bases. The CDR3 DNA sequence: TGTGCCAGCAGCGTAACCCTGGTAGCGGGTCCCTACAATGAGCAGTTCTTC. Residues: CASSVTLVAGPYNEQFF.

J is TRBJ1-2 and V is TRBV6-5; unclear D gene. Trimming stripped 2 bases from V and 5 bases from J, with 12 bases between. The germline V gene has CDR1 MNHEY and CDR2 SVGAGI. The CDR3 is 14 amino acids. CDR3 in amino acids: CASSYLLGPYGYTF. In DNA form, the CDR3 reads TGTGCCAGCAGTTACCTGTTGGGCCCGTATGGCTACACCTTC.

CDR3 amino acids: CASSLTGQGQLDEQFF. CDR3 DNA sequence: TGTGCCAGCAGCTTGACGGGACAGGGCCAGCTGGATGAGCAGTTCTTC. This chain connects TRBV5-8 to TRBJ2-1, with 9 bases identical to TRBD1. This CDR3 is 16 amino acids long. Trimming removed 1 base from V and 8 bases from J; junction bases left unmatched: 10. Per the germline V gene, CDR1 is SGHTS and CDR2 is YDEGEE.

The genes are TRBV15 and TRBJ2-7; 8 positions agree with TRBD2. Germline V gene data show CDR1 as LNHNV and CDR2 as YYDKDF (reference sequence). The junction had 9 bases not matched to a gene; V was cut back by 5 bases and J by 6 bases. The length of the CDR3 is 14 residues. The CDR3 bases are TGTGCCACCAGCCGCGGGAGGCGCGGGGGCGAGCAGTACTTC. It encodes CATSRGRRGGEQYF. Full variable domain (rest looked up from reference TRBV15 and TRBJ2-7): DAMVIQNPRYQVTQFGKPVTLSCSQTLNHNVMYWYQQKSSQAPKLLFHYYDKDFNNEADTPDNFQSRRPNTSFCFLDIRSPGLGDTAMYLCATSRGRRGGEQYFGPGTRLTVT.

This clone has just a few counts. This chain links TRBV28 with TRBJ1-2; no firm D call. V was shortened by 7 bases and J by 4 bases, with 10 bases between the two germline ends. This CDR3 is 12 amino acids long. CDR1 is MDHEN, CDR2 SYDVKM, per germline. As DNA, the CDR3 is TGTGCCAGCATTTCCGGCGGCTATGGCTACACCTTC. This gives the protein CASISGGYGYTF.

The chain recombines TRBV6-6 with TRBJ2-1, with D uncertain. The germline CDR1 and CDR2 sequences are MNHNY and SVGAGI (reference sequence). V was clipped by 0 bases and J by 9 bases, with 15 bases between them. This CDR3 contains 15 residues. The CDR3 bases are TGTGCCAGCAGTTACTCTCCCTCGCTCGGCGGTGAGCAGTTCTTC. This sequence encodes CASSYSPSLGGEQFF.